This is a list of T cell receptor beta chains from one sample in a study of CD8 T cells in Susac syndrome. A single record per CDR3 protein comes from TCRdb applying MiXCR to the immunoSEQ multiplex PCR reads. The sample gives 85,000 to 90,000 distinct CDR3 sequences, roughly 91% of which show up once; roughly 0.32% is in the top ten. Sequenced input: CD8+ T cells from PBMCs. The receptors were gathered from a human donor in good health. CDR3s leave out the opening cysteine and the closing phenylalanine or tryptophan.

j_call v_call cdr3_aa
TRBJ2-5 TRBV20-1 SARAPREMETQY
TRBJ2-5 TRBV19 ASSIRQGGTQY
TRBJ2-7 TRBV11-2 ASSLPKEGDPYEQY
TRBJ1-2 TRBV6-1 ASSEYPSDGYT
TRBJ1-5 TRBV6-1 ASSPSGQSYSNQPQH
TRBJ2-2 TRBV19 ASSPGLAGGTGELF
TRBJ2-5 TRBV2 ASSDPGTSFETQY
TRBJ2-3 TRBV5-6 ASSPSSGDTQY
TRBJ2-7 TRBV29-1 SFRLAGLYEQY
TRBJ2-3 TRBV3-1 ACAGAATQY
TRBJ1-3 TRBV7-6 ASSLGQHSGNTIY
TRBJ2-3 TRBV20-1 SASAETGTSGGSTDTQY
TRBJ2-3 TRBV13 ASSPQGGLTDTQY
TRBJ2-1 TRBV5-6 ASSLVGDNEQF
TRBJ1-3 TRBV2 ASSLDTSSENTIY
TRBJ2-1 TRBV2 ASSEGWVGAHNEQF